Listed below are T cell receptor beta chains from one sample, sequenced in a study of blood T cell repertoires in COVID-19. Produced via immunoSEQ multiplex PCR; TCRdb's table is partial and in-frame only. Altogether about 380,000 clones are present, roughly 86% being singletons, with the ten largest covering around 1.1%. The sample was peripheral blood. These receptors all stem from a human donor with acute or convalescent COVID-19. The donor label of this sample is uncertain. Each CDR3 is given with its conserved first and last residue. The order of the fields is D gene, clone size, J gene, V gene, CDR3 length, CDR3 protein, CDR3 DNA. D genes are given only for firm matches. Some rows mark clone size as missing; the rest say once, few, many or name a class of expanded clone.

.	.	TRBJ2-2	TRBV29-1	13	CSGGHAATGELFF	TGCAGCGGAGGTCATGCTGCCACCGGGGAGCTGTTTTTT
.	.	TRBJ1-4	TRBV18	14	CASSTGLANEKLFF	TGTGCCAGCTCAACAGGATTAGCTAATGAAAAACTGTTTTTT
.	.	TRBJ2-2	TRBV3-1/TRBV3-2	13	CASSQRYSGELFF	TGTGCCAGCAGCCAGAGATACTCCGGGGAGCTGTTTTTT
.	.	TRBJ1-1	TRBV5-4	15	CASSLAQAGVTEAFF	TGTGCCAGCAGCTTGGCCCAAGCCGGGGTTACTGAAGCTTTCTTT
.	.	TRBJ1-2	TRBV5-1	15	CASSFTGEAFYGYTF	TGCGCCAGCAGCTTCACGGGGGAGGCCTTCTATGGCTACACCTTC
TRBD1	.	TRBJ1-5	TRBV6-1	18	CASSEKGTGGGFGQPQHF	TGTGCCAGCAGTGAAAAGGGGACAGGGGGTGGTTTTGGTCAGCCCCAGCATTTT
TRBD1	.	TRBJ1-6	TRBV2	16	CASTLRFDRGGSPLHF	TGTGCCAGCACCCTTCGTTTCGACAGGGGTGGTTCACCCCTCCACTTT
TRBD2	.	TRBJ2-2	TRBV5-1	15	CASSFRGANTGELFF	TGCGCCAGCAGCTTTCGGGGGGCGAACACCGGGGAGCTGTTTTTT
.	.	TRBJ1-1	TRBV18	12	CASSPMGLEAFF	TGTGCCAGCTCCCCAATGGGGCTAGAAGCTTTCTTT
.	.	TRBJ2-1	TRBV2	12	CASSEGGGEQFF	TGTGCCAGCAGTGAGGGTGGGGGGGAGCAGTTCTTC
.	.	TRBJ1-2	TRBV6-5	15	CASSYSTGSIDGYTF	TGTGCCAGCAGTTACTCTACGGGGTCAATAGATGGCTACACCTTC
TRBD1	.	TRBJ1-4	TRBV11-2	15	CASSVSRGSNEKLFF	TGTGCCAGCAGCGTATCCAGGGGGAGTAATGAAAAACTGTTTTTT
TRBD1	.	TRBJ1-3	TRBV3-1/TRBV3-2	19	CASSLFSGQGAGPGNTIYF	TGTGCCAGCAGCCTCTTCTCGGGACAGGGGGCCGGGCCTGGAAACACCATATATTTT
.	.	TRBJ1-6	TRBV3-1/TRBV3-2	15	CASSEIQGSNSPLHF	TGTGCCAGCAGCGAAATCCAGGGTTCCAATTCACCCCTCCACTTT
.	.	TRBJ1-3	TRBV7-2	15	CASSLWRGTGNTIYF	TGTGCCAGCAGCTTATGGAGGGGAACAGGAAACACCATATATTTT
.	few	TRBJ1-1	TRBV15	16	CATSRERRSAISKAFF	TGTGCCACCAGCAGAGAGAGGAGGTCAGCGATTTCCAAAGCTTTCTTT
.	.	TRBJ1-6	TRBV5-8	17	CASSLPSRSSYNSPLHF	TGTGCCAGCAGCTTGCCGTCGCGGAGCTCCTATAATTCACCCCTCCACTTT
TRBD1	.	TRBJ1-2	TRBV5-1	13	CASSSTGDYGYTF	TGCGCCAGCAGCTCTACAGGGGACTATGGCTACACCTTC
.	.	TRBJ1-1	TRBV19	14	CASSPLGVGTEAFF	TGTGCCAGTAGTCCCCTCGGGGTCGGTACTGAAGCTTTCTTT
TRBD2	.	TRBJ2-3	TRBV4-1	15	CASMGAGVGTDTQYF	TGCGCCAGCATGGGCGCGGGGGTCGGCACAGATACGCAGTATTTT
.	.	TRBJ1-5	TRBV27	11	CASSFGGPQHF	TGTGCCAGCAGTTTCGGAGGGCCCCAGCATTTT
.	few	TRBJ2-1	TRBV7-9	14	CASSPRQDYNEQFF	TGTGCCAGCAGCCCTCGACAGGATTACAATGAGCAGTTCTTC
.	.	TRBJ1-2	TRBV7-8	15	CASSLAVDGNYGYTF	TGTGCCAGCAGCTTAGCGGTTGACGGGAACTATGGCTACACCTTC
.	.	TRBJ2-3	TRBV28	15	CASSFTGGVADTQYF	TGTGCCAGCAGTTTCACGGGGGGCGTAGCAGATACGCAGTATTTT
TRBD1	.	TRBJ2-7	TRBV7-9	13	CATENTGAYEQYF	TGTGCCACCGAAAATACAGGGGCCTACGAGCAGTACTTC
.	.	TRBJ1-3	TRBV15	16	CATSRDAGPAGNTIYF	TGTGCCACCAGCAGAGACGCGGGGCCTGCTGGAAACACCATATATTTT
TRBD2	.	TRBJ2-1	TRBV5-1	15	CASSSSSGRAHEQFF	TGCGCCAGCAGCTCCTCTAGCGGGAGGGCCCATGAGCAGTTCTTC
TRBD2	.	TRBJ2-1	TRBV29-1	14	CSVTTSGRGNEQFF	TGCAGCGTTACTACTAGCGGGAGAGGCAATGAGCAGTTCTTC
TRBD1	once	TRBJ1-1	TRBV11-2	11	CASRATGRAFF	TGTGCCAGCAGGGCGACAGGGAGAGCTTTCTTT
.	.	TRBJ2-3	TRBV3-1/TRBV3-2	15	CASSQGGAGPDTQYF	TGTGCCAGCAGCCAAGGTGGGGCCGGACCGGATACGCAGTATTTT
.	.	TRBJ2-2	TRBV5-1	15	CASSVGRADTGELFF	TGCGCCAGCAGCGTAGGCAGGGCCGACACCGGGGAGCTGTTTTTT
.	.	TRBJ2-7	TRBV7-9	13	CASSAWIRGEQYF	TGTGCCAGCAGCGCCTGGATTCGGGGCGAGCAGTACTTC
TRBD1	.	TRBJ1-2	TRBV3-1/TRBV3-2	12	CASSLQDREYTF	TGTGCCAGCAGCCTCCAGGACAGGGAGTACACCTTC
TRBD1	few	TRBJ1-1	TRBV29-1	15	CSVEGYGTGGTEAFF	TGCAGCGTTGAAGGTTACGGGACAGGTGGTACTGAAGCTTTCTTT
.	.	TRBJ1-1	TRBV29-1	14	CSVQKGGVRAEAFF	TGCAGCGTTCAAAAGGGGGGGGTACGCGCTGAAGCTTTCTTT
.	.	TRBJ2-7	TRBV9	13	CASSGGPGYEQYF	TGTGCCAGCAGCGGTGGTCCGGGCTACGAGCAGTACTTC
TRBD1	.	TRBJ1-3	TRBV28	15	CASSYRGPSGNTIYF	TGTGCCAGCAGCTACAGGGGGCCTTCTGGAAACACCATATATTTT
.	.	TRBJ1-2	TRBV28	13	CTKRAGGYEGYTF	TGTACCAAGCGGGCGGGAGGGTATGAAGGCTACACCTTC
.	.	TRBJ2-5	TRBV2	14	CASSDRGRQETQYF	TGTGCCAGCAGTGATAGGGGCAGGCAAGAGACCCAGTACTTC
TRBD2	.	TRBJ2-2	TRBV27	15	CASSSSGRGTGELFF	TGTGCCAGCAGCTCTAGCGGGAGAGGGACCGGGGAGCTGTTTTTT
.	.	TRBJ1-1	TRBV6-1	16	CASSESSRHLNTEAFF	TGTGCCAGCAGTGAATCTTCGAGACACCTGAACACTGAAGCTTTCTTT
.	.	TRBJ1-2	TRBV12-3/TRBV12-4	12	CASSSSYYGYTF	TGTGCCAGCAGCTCTTCCTACTATGGCTACACCTTC
.	.	TRBJ2-7	TRBV15	15	CATSRATGSGYEQYF	TGTGCCACCAGCAGGGCCACAGGGAGCGGCTACGAGCAGTACTTC
.	.	TRBJ2-7	TRBV19	14	CASSKVSGTYEQYF	TGTGCCAGTAGCAAGGTCTCAGGGACCTACGAGCAGTACTTC
.	.	TRBJ1-1	TRBV28	12	CASSFLTGLAFF	TGTGCCAGCAGTTTTTTAACAGGGCTGGCTTTCTTT
.	.	TRBJ1-2	TRBV18	15	CASSPSTSRTYGYTF	TGTGCCAGCTCACCGTCGACATCAAGAACGTATGGCTACACCTTC
TRBD1	.	TRBJ1-6	TRBV6-5	14	CASRWGTGNSPLHF	TGTGCCAGCAGGTGGGGGACAGGGAATTCACCCCTCCACTTT
.	.	TRBJ1-2	TRBV28	12	CASGRAYYGYTF	TGTGCCAGCGGCAGGGCGTACTATGGCTACACCTTC
.	.	TRBJ1-1	TRBV5-6	13	CASSSKGAGDAFF	TGTGCCAGCAGCTCGAAGGGTGCAGGGGACGCTTTCTTT
TRBD2	.	TRBJ2-7	TRBV10-2	17	CASSRLAGGLRYYEQYF	TGCGCCAGCAGTAGACTAGCGGGAGGACTTAGATACTACGAGCAGTACTTC
TRBD1	.	TRBJ1-4	TRBV5-5	17	CASSLTLTGAANEKLFF	TGTGCCAGCAGCTTGACGCTCACAGGGGCGGCTAATGAAAAACTGTTTTTT
TRBD1	.	TRBJ1-5	TRBV5-3	17	CARSSQGQWDGNQPQHF	TGTGCCAGAAGCTCCCAGGGACAGTGGGATGGCAATCAGCCCCAGCATTTT